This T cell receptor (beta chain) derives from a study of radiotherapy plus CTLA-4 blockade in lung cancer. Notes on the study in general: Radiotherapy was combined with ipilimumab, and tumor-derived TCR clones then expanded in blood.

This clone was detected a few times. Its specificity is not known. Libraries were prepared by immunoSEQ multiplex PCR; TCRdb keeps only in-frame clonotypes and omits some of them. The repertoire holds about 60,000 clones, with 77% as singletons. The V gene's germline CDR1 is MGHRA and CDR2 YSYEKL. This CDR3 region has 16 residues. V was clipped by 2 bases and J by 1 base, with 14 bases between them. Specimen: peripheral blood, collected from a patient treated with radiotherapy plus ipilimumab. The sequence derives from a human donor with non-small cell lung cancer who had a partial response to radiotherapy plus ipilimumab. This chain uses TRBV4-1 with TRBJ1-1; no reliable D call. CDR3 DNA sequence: TGCGCCAGCAGCCAAATGGTGACAATCGGGAACACTGAAGCTTTCTTT. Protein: CASSQMVTIGNTEAFF.